The T cell receptor (beta chain) described here comes from a study of blood T cell repertoires in COVID-19. Here immunoSEQ multiplex PCR was the method, and the copy in TCRdb shows in-frame clones only, minus some. The sample consists of 110,000 to 150,000 clones, approximately 80% of them appearing once. Material: peripheral blood. This receptor was identified in a woman of 80 years or more with acute or convalescent COVID-19.

The CDR3 loop reads CASSLGQGASETQYF. The CDR3 DNA sequence: TGTGCCAGCAGCCTCGGACAGGGGGCGTCAGAGACCCAGTACTTC. This sequence joins TRBV9 and TRBJ2-5; 11 bases align to TRBD1. V shed 4 bases, J shed 4 bases, and the junction held 6 bases outside the gene matches. Germline-derived CDR1 and CDR2 are SGDLS and YYNGEE. The CDR3 runs 15 residues.